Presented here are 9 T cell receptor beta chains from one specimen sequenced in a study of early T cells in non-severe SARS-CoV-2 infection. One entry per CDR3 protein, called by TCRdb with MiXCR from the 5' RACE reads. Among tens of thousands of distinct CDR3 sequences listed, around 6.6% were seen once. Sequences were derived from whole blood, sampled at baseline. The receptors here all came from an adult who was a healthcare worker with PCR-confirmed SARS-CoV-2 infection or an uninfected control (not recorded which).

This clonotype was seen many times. The CDR3 DNA follows: TGTGCCAGTAGAGACCGGGACCACTATACCTACGAGCAGTACTTC. Encoded protein: CASRDRDHYTYEQYF. The J gene is TRBJ2-7, the V gene TRBV19, with D perhaps given as TRBD1 or TRBD2 (5 bases each). V gave up 6 bases and J gave up 2 bases, with 17 bases separating them. CDR3 length equals 15 residues. Germline values: CDR1 LNHDA, CDR2 SQIVND (reference sequence).

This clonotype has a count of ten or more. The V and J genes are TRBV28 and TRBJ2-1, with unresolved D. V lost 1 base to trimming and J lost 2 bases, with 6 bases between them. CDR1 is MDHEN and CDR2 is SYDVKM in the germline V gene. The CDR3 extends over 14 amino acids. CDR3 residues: CASSLYGPYNEQFF. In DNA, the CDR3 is TGTGCCAGCAGTTTATATGGCCCCTACAATGAGCAGTTCTTC. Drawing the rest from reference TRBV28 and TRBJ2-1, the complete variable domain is DVKVTQSSRYLVKRTGEKVFLECVQDMDHENMFWYRQDPGLGLRLIYFSYDVKMKEKGDIPEGYSVSREKKERFSLILESASTNQTSMYLCASSLYGPYNEQFFGPGTRLTVL.

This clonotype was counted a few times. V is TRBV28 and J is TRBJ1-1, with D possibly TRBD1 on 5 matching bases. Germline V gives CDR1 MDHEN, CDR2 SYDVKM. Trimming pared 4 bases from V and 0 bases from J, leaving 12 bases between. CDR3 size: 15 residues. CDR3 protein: CASSSPGRVNTEAFF. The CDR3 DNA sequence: TGTGCCAGCAGTTCCCCGGGACGAGTGAACACTGAAGCTTTCTTT. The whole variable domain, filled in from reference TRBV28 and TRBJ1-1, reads DVKVTQSSRYLVKRTGEKVFLECVQDMDHENMFWYRQDPGLGLRLIYFSYDVKMKEKGDIPEGYSVSREKKERFSLILESASTNQTSMYLCASSSPGRVNTEAFFGQGTRLTVV.

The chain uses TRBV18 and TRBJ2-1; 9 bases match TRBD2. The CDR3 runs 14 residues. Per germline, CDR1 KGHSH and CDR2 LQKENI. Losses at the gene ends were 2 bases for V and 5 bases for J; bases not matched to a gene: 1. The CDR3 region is CASSPGLANNEQFF. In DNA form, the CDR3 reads TGTGCCAGCTCACCAGGACTAGCGAACAATGAGCAGTTCTTC. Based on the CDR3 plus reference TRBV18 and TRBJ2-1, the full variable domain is NAGVMQNPRHLVRRRGQEARLRCSPMKGHSHVYWYRQLPEEGLKFMVYLQKENIIDESGMPKERFSAEFPKEGPSILRIQQVVRGDSAAYFCASSPGLANNEQFFGPGTRLTVL.

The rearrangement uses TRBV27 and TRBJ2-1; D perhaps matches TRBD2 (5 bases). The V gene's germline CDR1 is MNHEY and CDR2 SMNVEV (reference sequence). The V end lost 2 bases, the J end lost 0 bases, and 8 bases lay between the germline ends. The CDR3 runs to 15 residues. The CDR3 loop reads CASSLGRGSYNEQFF. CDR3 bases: TGTGCCAGCAGTTTAGGACGGGGCTCCTACAATGAGCAGTTCTTC.

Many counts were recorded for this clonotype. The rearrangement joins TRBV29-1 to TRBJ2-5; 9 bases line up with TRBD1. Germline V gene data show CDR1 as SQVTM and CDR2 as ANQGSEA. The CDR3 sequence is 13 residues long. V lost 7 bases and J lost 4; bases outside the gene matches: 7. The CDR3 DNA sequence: TGCAGCGCATCCGGGACAGGGCGAGAGACCCAGTACTTC. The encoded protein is CSASGTGRETQYF.

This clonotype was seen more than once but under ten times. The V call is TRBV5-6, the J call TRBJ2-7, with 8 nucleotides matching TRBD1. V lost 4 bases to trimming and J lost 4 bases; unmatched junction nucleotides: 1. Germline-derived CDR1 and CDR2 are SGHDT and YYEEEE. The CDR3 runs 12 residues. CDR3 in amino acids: CASSRDRYEQYF. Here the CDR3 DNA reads TGTGCCAGCAGCCGGGACAGGTACGAGCAGTACTTC.

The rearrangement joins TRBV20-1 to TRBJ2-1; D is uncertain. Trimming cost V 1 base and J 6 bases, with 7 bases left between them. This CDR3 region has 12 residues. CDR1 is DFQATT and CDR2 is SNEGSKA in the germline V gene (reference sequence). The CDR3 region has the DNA TGCAGTGCTAGAGGCCTAACCAATGAGCAGTTCTTC. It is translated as CSARGLTNEQFF.

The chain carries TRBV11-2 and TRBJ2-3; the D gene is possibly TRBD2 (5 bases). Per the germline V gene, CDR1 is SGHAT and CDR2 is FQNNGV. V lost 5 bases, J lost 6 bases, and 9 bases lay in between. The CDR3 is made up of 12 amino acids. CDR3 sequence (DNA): TGTGCCAGCAGCGCCGAGCGGGATACGCAGTATTTT. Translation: CASSAERDTQYF.